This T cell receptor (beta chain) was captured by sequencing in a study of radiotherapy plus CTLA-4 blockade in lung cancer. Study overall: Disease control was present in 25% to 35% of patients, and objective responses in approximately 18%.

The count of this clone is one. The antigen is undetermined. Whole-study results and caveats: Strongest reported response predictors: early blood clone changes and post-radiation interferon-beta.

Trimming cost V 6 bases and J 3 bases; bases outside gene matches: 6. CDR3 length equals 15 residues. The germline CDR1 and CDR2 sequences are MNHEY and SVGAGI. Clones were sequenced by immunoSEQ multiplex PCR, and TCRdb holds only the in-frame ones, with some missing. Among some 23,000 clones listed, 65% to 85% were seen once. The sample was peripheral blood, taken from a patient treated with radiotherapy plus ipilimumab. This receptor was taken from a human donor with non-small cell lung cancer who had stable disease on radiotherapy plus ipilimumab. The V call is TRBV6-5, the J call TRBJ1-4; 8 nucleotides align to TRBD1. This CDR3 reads CASRPGTGPNEKLFF. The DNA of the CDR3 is TGTGCCAGCAGGCCAGGGACAGGTCCTAATGAAAAACTGTTTTTT.